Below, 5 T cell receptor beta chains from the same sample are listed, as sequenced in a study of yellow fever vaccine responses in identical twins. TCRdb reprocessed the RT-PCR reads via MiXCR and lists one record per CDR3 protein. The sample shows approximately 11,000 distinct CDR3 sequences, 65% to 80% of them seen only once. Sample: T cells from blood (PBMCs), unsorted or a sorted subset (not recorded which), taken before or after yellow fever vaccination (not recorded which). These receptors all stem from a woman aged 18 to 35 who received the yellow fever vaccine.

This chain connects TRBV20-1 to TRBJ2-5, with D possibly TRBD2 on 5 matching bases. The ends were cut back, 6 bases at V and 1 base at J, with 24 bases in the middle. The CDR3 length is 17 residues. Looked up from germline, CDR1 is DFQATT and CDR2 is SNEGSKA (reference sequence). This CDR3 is CSALPLLTIRPQETQYF. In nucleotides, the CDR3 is TGCAGTGCCCTCCCCCTCTTGACTATCCGACCCCAAGAGACCCAGTACTTC.

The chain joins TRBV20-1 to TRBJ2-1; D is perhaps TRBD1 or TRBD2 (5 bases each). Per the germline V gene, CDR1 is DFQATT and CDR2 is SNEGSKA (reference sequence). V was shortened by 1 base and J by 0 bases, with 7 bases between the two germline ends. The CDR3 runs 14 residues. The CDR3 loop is CSARVGTSYNEQFF. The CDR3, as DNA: TGCAGTGCTAGAGTGGGGACCTCCTACAATGAGCAGTTCTTC.

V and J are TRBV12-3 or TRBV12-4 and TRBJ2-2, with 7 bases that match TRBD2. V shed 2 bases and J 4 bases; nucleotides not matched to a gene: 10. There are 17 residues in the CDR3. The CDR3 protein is CASSLNPGLDFTGELFF. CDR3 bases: TGTGCCAGCAGTTTAAACCCTGGACTAGACTTCACCGGGGAGCTGTTTTTT.

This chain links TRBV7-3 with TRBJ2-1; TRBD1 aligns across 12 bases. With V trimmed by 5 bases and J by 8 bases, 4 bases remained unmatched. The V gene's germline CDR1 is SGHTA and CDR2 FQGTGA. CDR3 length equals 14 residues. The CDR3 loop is CASSIGTGGYEQFF. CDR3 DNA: TGTGCCAGCAGCATCGGGACAGGGGGCTATGAGCAGTTCTTC.

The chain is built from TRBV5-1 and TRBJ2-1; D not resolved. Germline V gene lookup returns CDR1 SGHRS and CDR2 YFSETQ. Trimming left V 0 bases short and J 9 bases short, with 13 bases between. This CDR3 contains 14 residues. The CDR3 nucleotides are TGCGCCAGCAGCTTGGCGGACCTCTTACCTGAGCAGTTCTTC. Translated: CASSLADLLPEQFF.